These T cell receptor beta chains were read from a single sample in a study of blood T cell repertoires in COVID-19. The protocol was immunoSEQ multiplex PCR, while the TCRdb copy is restricted to in-frame clones and leaves out a portion. The data show approximately 250,000 clones, around 87% seen once. Sequenced input: peripheral blood. Receptors originate from a man between 18 and 29 years old with active or convalescent COVID-19. Both conserved end residues are part of each CDR3. A D gene is named only where the DNA matches it firmly. The size of a clone is reported for some rows only, either as once, few or many, or as a class for expanded clones.

abundance	v_gene	j_gene	d_gene	CDR3nt	CDR3aa
NA	TRBV11-2	TRBJ2-7	NA	TGTGCCAGCAGCATATCGGACAGCAGCTCCTACGAGCAGTACTTC	CASSISDSSSYEQYF
NA	TRBV14	TRBJ1-3	NA	TGTGCCAGCAGCCGCGTGATACAGCCCTCTGGAAACACCATATATTTT	CASSRVIQPSGNTIYF
NA	TRBV3-1/TRBV3-2	TRBJ1-5	NA	TGTGCCAGCAGCCAGGAGAATCAGCCCCAGCATTTT	CASSQENQPQHF
NA	TRBV5-1	TRBJ2-3	TRBD2	TGCGCCAGCAGCGGTTTTAGCGGGAGTTCAGATACGCAGTATTTT	CASSGFSGSSDTQYF
NA	TRBV12-3/TRBV12-4	TRBJ2-7	TRBD1	TGTGCCAGCAGTGACAGGGGGCCTCGCGAGCAGTACTTC	CASSDRGPREQYF
NA	TRBV11-2	TRBJ1-6	NA	TGTGCCAGCAGCTTCCAAGGACAGATTAATTCACCCCTCCACTTT	CASSFQGQINSPLHF
NA	TRBV3-1/TRBV3-2	TRBJ2-4	NA	TGTGCCAGCAGCCCTCTGGGGGCAGGACCAAACATTCAGTACTTC	CASSPLGAGPNIQYF
NA	TRBV5-1	TRBJ2-5	NA	TGCGCCAGCAGCCCGCAGGGGGCGGGAGCCCAGTACTTC	CASSPQGAGAQYF
NA	TRBV19	TRBJ2-5	TRBD2	TGTGCCAGTAGTAAGGGACTAGCGGGTGAGACCCAGTACTTC	CASSKGLAGETQYF
NA	TRBV4-2	TRBJ2-7	TRBD1	TGTGCCAGCAGCCAAGACTGGGGACAGGGGGTATCCTACGAGCAGTACTTC	CASSQDWGQGVSYEQYF
NA	TRBV24-1	TRBJ1-2	NA	TGTGCCACCTCGACAGGCTATTATGGCTACACCTTC	CATSTGYYGYTF
NA	TRBV27	TRBJ1-5	TRBD1	TGTGCCAGCAGTTTTTCTGGGACAGGGTTGGGGCAGCCCCAGCATTTT	CASSFSGTGLGQPQHF
NA	TRBV9	TRBJ1-2	NA	TGTGCCAGCAGCGGGGCCAGGGGAAGTGGCTACACCTTC	CASSGARGSGYTF
NA	TRBV7-9	TRBJ1-4	TRBD1	TGTGCCAGCAGCTCCGGGACAGCGAATGAAAAACTGTTTTTT	CASSSGTANEKLFF
NA	TRBV24-1	TRBJ2-2	TRBD1	TGTGCCACCGCTGAGACAGGGCCGAACACCGGGGAGCTGTTTTTT	CATAETGPNTGELFF
few	TRBV7-9	TRBJ2-3	NA	TGTGCCAGCAGCGGGGGGGCTAGCGGATCGACAGATACGCAGTATTTT	CASSGGASGSTDTQYF
NA	TRBV6-5	TRBJ1-3	TRBD1	TGTGCCAGCAGTCCCGGGACAGCCGGAAACACCATATATTTT	CASSPGTAGNTIYF
NA	TRBV10-3	TRBJ2-7	NA	TGTGCCATCAGTGAGTCGAGCGAGCAGTACTTC	CAISESSEQYF
NA	TRBV5-1	TRBJ2-6	NA	TGCGCCAGCAGCTGGCAGGGTATCAGCCGAGGGGCCAACGTCCTGACTTTC	CASSWQGISRGANVLTF
NA	TRBV10-3	TRBJ1-2	TRBD1	TGTGCCATCAGTGAGTCGACACAGGGGAACCCTAACTATGGCTACACCTTC	CAISESTQGNPNYGYTF
NA	TRBV5-5	TRBJ1-1	TRBD1	TGTGCCAGCAGCTTGGAAGGGGGCGCTTTCCTCACTGAAGCTTTCTTT	CASSLEGGAFLTEAFF
few	TRBV4-1	TRBJ2-7	NA	TGCGCCAGCAGCCAAACAGGGACAATCGAGCAGTACTTC	CASSQTGTIEQYF
few	TRBV28	TRBJ1-2	NA	TGTGCCAGCAAGGAGGGGCTCTATGGCTACACCTTC	CASKEGLYGYTF
NA	TRBV7-2	TRBJ2-3	NA	TGTGCCAGCAGCTTAGTCGGTGGCACAGATACGCAGTATTTT	CASSLVGGTDTQYF
once	TRBV9	TRBJ2-2	NA	TGTGCCAGCAGCGTTAGAGGCAGGGCCACCGGGGAGCTGTTTTTT	CASSVRGRATGELFF
NA	TRBV6-5	TRBJ1-5	TRBD1	TGTGCCAGCAGCATTACAGGGGCGGTTAATCAGCCCCAGCATTTT	CASSITGAVNQPQHF
few	TRBV7-2	TRBJ2-1	TRBD2	TGTGCCAGCAGCTCTGCTAGCGGATCCTACAATGAGCAGTTCTTC	CASSSASGSYNEQFF
NA	TRBV2	TRBJ2-5	TRBD2	TGTGCCAGCAGTGAAGAGGGTGGGAGGGTCGAGAACTTC	CASSEEGGRVENF
NA	TRBV4-1	TRBJ1-6	NA	TGCGCCAGCAGCCAAGATGCGACAGGCTATAATTCACCCCTCCACTTT	CASSQDATGYNSPLHF
NA	TRBV7-3	TRBJ2-5	NA	TGTGCCAGCAGCCCAAATGGGCAGGGGAAGACCCAGTACTTC	CASSPNGQGKTQYF
NA	TRBV5-1	TRBJ2-1	NA	TGCGCCAGCAGCGGAGGGTCCCCCTACAATGAGCAGTTCTTC	CASSGGSPYNEQFF
NA	TRBV6-2/TRBV6-3	TRBJ1-1	NA	TGTGCCAGCAGTTACGGGAGGGTGGAGACTGAAGCTTTCTTT	CASSYGRVETEAFF
NA	TRBV3-1/TRBV3-2	TRBJ1-5	NA	TGTGCCAGCAGCCCCAGCGGGTATCAGCCCCAGCATTTT	CASSPSGYQPQHF
NA	TRBV15	TRBJ1-6	TRBD1	TGTGCCACCAGCGCTCGACAGGGTGGCAATTCACCCCTCCACTTT	CATSARQGGNSPLHF
NA	TRBV5-4	TRBJ2-7	TRBD1	TGTGCCAGCAGGGGGACAGGAAGGTACGAGCAGTACTTC	CASRGTGRYEQYF
NA	TRBV5-8	TRBJ2-1	TRBD2	TGTGCCAGCAGATTAGCGGGAGTTATTGAGCAGTTCTTC	CASRLAGVIEQFF
few	TRBV11-3	TRBJ1-4	NA	TGTGCCAGCAGTTCCAACCGGGAACTTAATGAAAAACTGTTTTTT	CASSSNRELNEKLFF
NA	TRBV19	TRBJ2-7	NA	TGTGCCAGTAGTATAGATCTCAGTGTGTACGAGCAGTACTTC	CASSIDLSVYEQYF
few	TRBV19	TRBJ1-4	NA	TGTGCCAGTAGTTCCTTCGGGGCAACTAATGAAAAACTGTTTTTT	CASSSFGATNEKLFF
NA	TRBV7-9	TRBJ2-7	TRBD1	TGTGCCAGCAGCCCCAACCCTGGGGACAGCTACGAGCAGTACTTC	CASSPNPGDSYEQYF
NA	TRBV4-2	TRBJ1-5	NA	TGTGCCAGCAGCCCATATGGGGCAAACCAGCCCCAGCATTTT	CASSPYGANQPQHF
NA	TRBV14	TRBJ2-5	NA	TGTGCCAGCGGTGATGGCGGCTTAGTGGAGACCCAGTACTTC	CASGDGGLVETQYF
NA	TRBV7-3	TRBJ2-2	TRBD1	TGTGCCAGCAGCGTGGACAGGGCCCAGAGCACCGGGGAGCTGTTTTTT	CASSVDRAQSTGELFF
NA	TRBV28	TRBJ1-5	NA	TGTGCCAGCAGTTTACAGGGATATAGCAATCAGCCCCAGCATTTT	CASSLQGYSNQPQHF
NA	TRBV5-4	TRBJ2-5	TRBD2	TGTGCCAGCAGCGCCTCCCTCGGGCTGGGGGGGTTAGAGACCCAGTACTTC	CASSASLGLGGLETQYF
NA	TRBV9	TRBJ2-3	NA	TGTGCCAGCAGCGTAGAAGGGGCGGATACGCAGTATTTT	CASSVEGADTQYF
NA	TRBV27	TRBJ1-6	TRBD1	TGTGCCAGCAGTTGGACAGGGTTTAATTCACCCCTCCACTTT	CASSWTGFNSPLHF
NA	TRBV9	TRBJ2-5	TRBD2	TGTGCCAGCAGCGTAGCCGGGACTAGCGGCTTAGAGACCCAGTACTTC	CASSVAGTSGLETQYF
NA	TRBV19	TRBJ2-7	NA	TGTGCCAGTAGTAGCATTTCAGGGGTCAATGTCGAGCAGTACTTC	CASSSISGVNVEQYF
NA	TRBV2	TRBJ2-5	NA	TGTGCCAGAAGCAGGGTCCAAGAGACCCAGTACTTC	CARSRVQETQYF
once	TRBV28	TRBJ1-3	TRBD1	TGTGCCAGCAGTTCGCCCTCGGGGACAGGGGGGTTCGGAAACACCATATATTTT	CASSSPSGTGGFGNTIYF
NA	TRBV9	TRBJ1-6	TRBD1	TGTGCCAGCAGCGTAGAGCCCCGGACAGGGGGCTCACCCCTCCACTTT	CASSVEPRTGGSPLHF
NA	TRBV28	TRBJ1-5	TRBD1	TGTGCCAGCAGCTCCCAGGGGGCAAGGAATCAGCCCCAGCATTTT	CASSSQGARNQPQHF